These 24 T cell receptor beta chains were all obtained from the same sample, sequenced in a study of control samples from healthy donors and cancer patients. Sequenced by immunoSEQ multiplex PCR; TCRdb stores in-frame clones only, minus some. This table holds around 30,000 clones, approximately 86% found once. Sequencing was performed on PBMCs. These TCRs come from a woman in her 40s with lung cancer.

The chain employs TRBV18 and TRBJ1-1; D unclear. The CDR3 loop spans 12 amino acids. The V and J ends lost 4 bases and 1 base respectively, with 4 bases between them. Germline V gene sequence: CDR1 KGHSH, CDR2 LQKENI. The CDR3 sequence: CASSLENTEAFF. CDR3 bases: TGTGCCAGCTCACTGGAGAACACTGAAGCTTTCTTT. The full variable domain, with the rest looked up from reference TRBV18 and TRBJ1-1, is NAGVMQNPRHLVRRRGQEARLRCSPMKGHSHVYWYRQLPEEGLKFMVYLQKENIIDESGMPKERFSAEFPKEGPSILRIQQVVRGDSAAYFCASSLENTEAFFGQGTRLTVV.

The rearrangement joins TRBV4-1 to TRBJ1-4; D is uncertain. The CDR3 sequence is 15 residues long. Trimming shortened V by 4 bases and J by 4 bases, and 13 bases separated the two germline ends. Germline V lookup: CDR1 MGHRA, CDR2 YSYEKL. The CDR3 loop reads CASSRAGSLNEKLFF. The CDR3 coding sequence is TGCGCCAGCAGCCGCGCCGGGTCCCTTAATGAAAAACTGTTTTTT.

This chain joins TRBV5-4 and TRBJ1-6, with 7 bases identical to TRBD1. The ends lost 2 bases at V and 13 bases at J; junction bases unmatched: 15. The CDR3 runs 16 residues. Germline loops: CDR1 SGHNT, CDR2 YYREEE (reference sequence). The CDR3 is CASSFEGAGTGLPLHF. The CDR3 region has the DNA TGTGCCAGCAGCTTCGAGGGGGCCGGGACTGGATTGCCCCTCCACTTT.

The chain carries TRBV3-1 (or the pseudogene TRBV3-2) and TRBJ2-1; 10 bases are shared with TRBD2. The V gene's germline CDR1 is LGHDT and CDR2 YNNKEL (reference sequence). With V trimmed by 2 bases and J by 6 bases, 7 bases remained unmatched. The CDR3 is 16 amino acids. The chain's CDR3 is CASSQPGTSVLNEQFF. In nucleotides, the CDR3 is TGTGCCAGCAGCCAACCCGGGACTAGCGTACTCAATGAGCAGTTCTTC.

The CDR3 spells CASSRTGTSEYNEQFF. The CDR3 DNA reads TGTGCCAGCTCACGGACCGGGACTAGCGAGTACAATGAGCAGTTCTTC. V gene TRBV18 combines with J gene TRBJ2-1; TRBD2 aligns across 10 bases. CDR3 length: 16 residues. After removal of 4 bases from V and 4 bases from J, the junction contained 7 bases not matched to a gene. Looked up from germline, CDR1 is KGHSH and CDR2 is LQKENI.

This clone was detected only a few times. The gene calls are TRBV25-1 and TRBJ1-2; TRBD1 aligns across 12 bases. CDR3 length: 15 amino acids. Trimming cost V 1 base and J 4 bases; bases outside gene matches: 1. Germline V CDR1 and CDR2: MGHDK, SYGVNS. CDR3 DNA: TGTGCCAGCAGTGAATGGGGACAGGGGGCCTATGGCTACACCTTC. This gives the protein CASSEWGQGAYGYTF.

This CDR3 is CASSIGDRGRSPLHF. CDR3 sequence (DNA): TGTGCCAGTAGTATCGGGGACAGGGGACGCTCACCCCTCCACTTT. This chain joins TRBV19 and TRBJ1-6; 10 nucleotides line up with TRBD1. Germline V lookup: CDR1 LNHDA, CDR2 SQIVND (reference sequence). The CDR3 extends over 15 amino acids. The V gene end was trimmed by 3 bases and the J gene end by 10 bases; junction bases not matched to a gene: 6.

The chain is built from TRBV2 and TRBJ2-1; TRBD2 aligns across 11 bases. V shed 6 bases, J shed 7 bases, and the junction held 5 bases outside the gene matches. Germline values: CDR1 SNHLY, CDR2 FYNNEI. CDR3 length equals 14 residues. CDR3 DNA: TGTGCCAGCAGCCTAGCGGGGGGCAGGAATGAGCAGTTCTTC. It translates to CASSLAGGRNEQFF.

The chain joins TRBV5-6 to TRBJ1-1; D not certain. Per germline, CDR1 SGHDT and CDR2 YYEEEE. This CDR3 region has 13 residues. Trimming shortened V by 2 bases and J by 1 base, and 6 bases separated the two germline ends. The chain's CDR3 is CASSFMGNTEAFF. CDR3 nucleotides: TGTGCCAGCAGCTTTATGGGGAACACTGAAGCTTTCTTT.

The genes are TRBV11-2 and TRBJ1-2, with D unclear. From germline, CDR1 is SGHAT and CDR2 FQNNGV. Deletions cut 3 bases from V and 5 bases from J, with 7 bases between. The CDR3 runs to 12 residues. Here the CDR3 reads CASSFTGYGYTF. CDR3 sequence (DNA): TGTGCCAGCAGCTTTACCGGGTATGGCTACACCTTC.

The V gene is TRBV11-2, the J gene TRBJ1-2; 12 nucleotides align to TRBD1. Looked up from germline, CDR1 is SGHAT and CDR2 is FQNNGV. The V and J ends lost 5 bases and 4 bases, in that order; junction bases with no gene match: 2. The CDR3 is made up of 14 amino acids. CDR3 sequence (DNA): TGTGCCAGCAGCGGGACAGGGGGCGCCTATGGCTACACCTTC. Its translation: CASSGTGGAYGYTF.

V usage is TRBV5-1 and J usage is TRBJ2-3; 11 positions match TRBD2. The CDR3 consists of 18 residues. With V trimmed by 0 bases and J by 0 bases, 6 bases remained unmatched. Per germline, CDR1 SGHRS and CDR2 YFSETQ. CDR3 amino acids: CASSLGPTSGVSTDTQYF. The CDR3 bases are TGCGCCAGCAGCTTGGGTCCGACTAGCGGGGTCAGCACAGATACGCAGTATTTT.

This clone was seen once. The V call is TRBV4-1, the J call TRBJ2-1, with 9 bases identical to TRBD2. The CDR3 sequence is 17 residues long. CDR1 and CDR2 (germline): MGHRA, YSYEKL. Unmatched junction bases numbered 14, after V lost 4 bases and J lost 7 bases. The CDR3 coding sequence is TGCGCCAGCAGCCCCCGGGGTAGCGGGGGCGCGTGGAATGAGCAGTTCTTC. Translating it yields CASSPRGSGGAWNEQFF.

This clone came up a few times. V is TRBV4-1 and J is TRBJ1-1; no firm D call. This CDR3 region has 12 residues. The ends were cut back, 0 bases at V and 7 bases at J, with 6 bases in the middle. Per germline, CDR1 MGHRA and CDR2 YSYEKL. The CDR3 reads CASSQDHSEAFF. The CDR3 coding sequence is TGCGCCAGCAGCCAAGATCATAGTGAAGCTTTCTTT.

The genes are TRBV12-5 and TRBJ2-7; D remains unclear. Germline V lookup: CDR1 LGHNT, CDR2 FRNRAP. V lost 2 bases, J lost 5 bases, and 10 bases lay in between. This CDR3 spans 13 amino acids. CDR3 in amino acids: CASGLFPTDEQYF. The CDR3 coding sequence is TGTGCTAGTGGTTTGTTCCCGACCGACGAGCAGTACTTC.

The V gene is TRBV14, the J gene TRBJ2-7, with 9 nucleotides matching TRBD1. Looked up from germline, CDR1 is SGHDN and CDR2 is FVKESK. J was trimmed by 5 bases and V by 2 bases; bases with no gene match: 10. This CDR3 contains 16 residues. The CDR3 region has the DNA TGTGCCAGCAGCCAATCAAGGGACAGGGTTTTCAACGAGCAGTACTTC. It encodes CASSQSRDRVFNEQYF.

The J gene is TRBJ1-5, the V gene TRBV7-2, with D possibly TRBD1 on 6 matching bases. CDR3 size: 16 residues. V shed 2 bases and J shed 4 bases, with 15 bases lying between them. CDR1 is SGHTA and CDR2 is FQGNSA in the germline V gene. The CDR3 here is CASSLTGTLANQPQHF. In DNA, the CDR3 is TGTGCCAGCAGCTTAACAGGGACCTTAGCAAATCAGCCCCAGCATTTT.

V gene TRBV6-6 combines with J gene TRBJ1-4; D call uncertain. V lost 7 bases and J lost 6, with 15 bases in between. The CDR3 loop spans 14 amino acids. Germline CDR1 MNHNY, CDR2 SVGAGI (reference sequence). Here the CDR3 reads CASTRPLRDEKLFF. The CDR3 DNA sequence: TGTGCCAGCACCCGACCCCTGCGGGATGAAAAACTGTTTTTT.

The J gene is TRBJ1-5, the V gene TRBV6-1, with 9 bases aligning to TRBD1. The germline V gene encodes CDR1 MNHNS and CDR2 SASEGT. Trimming cost V 2 bases and J 6 bases; bases outside gene matches: 11. The CDR3 is 17 amino acids. CDR3 DNA sequence: TGTGCCAGCAGTGAACAGGGGGGACAGGGAGGAGGTCAGCCCCAGCATTTT. Its protein product is CASSEQGGQGGGQPQHF.

This chain joins TRBV9 and TRBJ1-4, with D possibly being TRBD1 (6 bases). CDR1 is SGDLS, CDR2 YYNGEE, per germline. V lost 7 bases and J 7 bases, leaving 14 bases between the germline ends. The CDR3 has 13 amino acids. In nucleotides, the CDR3 is TGTGCCAGCCGGGACATTTGGGTTGAAAAACTGTTTTTT. It is translated as CASRDIWVEKLFF.

The V and J genes are TRBV27 and TRBJ2-7; no firm D call. Trimming shortened V by 4 bases and J by 0 bases, and 4 bases separated the two germline ends. Looked up from germline, CDR1 is MNHEY and CDR2 is SMNVEV (reference sequence). This CDR3 is built from 12 residues. CDR3: CASSSGSYEQYF. Written as DNA, the CDR3 is TGTGCCAGCAGTTCTGGCTCCTACGAGCAGTACTTC.

The J gene is TRBJ1-1, the V gene TRBV10-3, with 7 positions matching TRBD1. Trimming cost V 3 bases and J 1 base; bases outside gene matches: 11. The CDR3 totals 17 residues. CDR1 ENHRY and CDR2 SYGVKD come from the germline V gene. CDR3 region: CAISENRGDSQNTEAFF. DNA of the CDR3: TGTGCCATCAGTGAAAACAGGGGAGACTCTCAGAACACTGAAGCTTTCTTT.

This clone appeared a few times. The rearrangement links TRBV19 to TRBJ2-5, with D perhaps matching TRBD2 (6 bases). Germline V gene lookup returns CDR1 LNHDA and CDR2 SQIVND (reference sequence). This CDR3 is 14 amino acids long. V shed 3 bases and J shed 2 bases, with 10 bases lying between them. In DNA, the CDR3 is TGTGCCAGTAGTATCTCCGGGGGACAAGAGACCCAGTACTTC. Protein sequence: CASSISGGQETQYF.

The J gene is TRBJ2-5, the V gene TRBV11-3, with 9 nucleotides matching TRBD1. The germline V gene has CDR1 SGHNT and CDR2 YENEEA. V shed 6 bases and J 5 bases; nucleotides not matched to a gene: 4. This CDR3 is 13 amino acids long. The CDR3 DNA sequence: TGTGCCAGCAGGGGACAGGGTTTGGAGACCCAGTACTTC. Its translation is CASRGQGLETQYF. The full variable domain, rest sourced from reference TRBV11-3 and TRBJ2-5, is EAGVVQSPRYKIIEKKQPVAFWCNPISGHNTLYWYLQNLGQGPELLIRYENEEAVDDSQLPKDRFSAERLKGVDSTLKIQPAELGDSAVYLCASRGQGLETQYFGPGTRLLVL.